The entry below describes one TCR beta chain. Negative isolation yielded CD8+ and CD4+ T cells; FACS enriched TEMRA cells. This specimen comes from a study of CD8 T cells in Susac syndrome. Random-hexamer reverse transcription was applied to roughly 0.5 to 1 ug RNA. immunoSEQ multiplex PCR amplified TCR beta CDR3 across 54 Vbeta, 13 Jbeta. TCRdb analysed the immunoSEQ multiplex PCR reads with MiXCR anew, one entry per CDR3 protein. Of about 77,000 distinct CDR3 sequences detected, around 93% appear once; the ten largest clones hold around 0.48%. Germline V lookup: CDR1 MNHNS, CDR2 SASEGT. The V segment lost 1 base and the J segment 3 bases; nucleotides outside the gene matches: 2. This CDR3 has 15 residues.

This rearrangement joins TRBV6-1 to TRBJ2-1; 8 bases match TRBD2. The sample consisted of CD4+ T cells from PBMCs. The sequence was collected from a human donor with Susac syndrome. CDR3 coding DNA: TGTGCCAGCAGTGAAGAAGCGGGAGACTACAATGAGCAGTTCTTC. It yields the protein CASSEEAGDYNEQFF.